The rows below give T cell receptor beta chains drawn from one sample of a study of blood T cell repertoires in COVID-19. Sequenced by immunoSEQ multiplex PCR; TCRdb stores in-frame clones only, minus some. The data hold some 37,000 clones, with about 90% observed a single time. The sequencing sample was made of peripheral blood. These receptor sequences come from a man in his sixties or seventies with acute or convalescent COVID-19. The CDR3 runs from the conserved cysteine through the conserved F or W. The D gene is left open where the match is weak. Clone size is given for some rows only: seen once, a few or many times, or a class if the clone is expanded.

j_call	v_call	clone_size	d_call	cdr3_nt	cdr3_aa
TRBJ2-2	TRBV4-3	-	TRBD2	TGCGCCAGCAGCCAAGATGTTAGGAGCGGGAGGGCCACCGGGGAGCTGTTTTTT	CASSQDVRSGRATGELFF
TRBJ2-3	TRBV7-3	-	TRBD2	TGTGCCAGCAGCTTAGCGGGAGGTGAAGATACGCAGTATTTT	CASSLAGGEDTQYF
TRBJ2-7	TRBV6-5	-	TRBD2	TGTGCCAGCAGCCCGCTAGCGGGACAACCCGAGCAGTACTTC	CASSPLAGQPEQYF
TRBJ2-3	TRBV6-6	-	TRBD2	TGTGCCAGCAGTCCCTTGGGCGCGGGAGGTCGTACAGATACGCAGTATTTT	CASSPLGAGGRTDTQYF
TRBJ2-7	TRBV29-1	-	TRBD1	TGCAGCGCCTTAAAGCACGACAGGGGCTACGAGCAGTACTTC	CSALKHDRGYEQYF
TRBJ2-1	TRBV5-6	-	-	TGTGCCAGCAGCGCCTGGGACTCCGACAATGAGCAGTTCTTC	CASSAWDSDNEQFF
TRBJ2-2	TRBV15	once	TRBD1	TGTGCCACCAGCAGGCCGACAGGGGGCGGGTTTACCGGGGAGCTGTTTTTT	CATSRPTGGGFTGELFF
TRBJ2-5	TRBV10-3	-	-	TGTGCCATCGGAACGGGGGAAGAAACCCAGTACTTC	CAIGTGEETQYF
TRBJ2-1	TRBV24-1	-	-	TGTGCCACCAGTGATCGTACAGGGTTCTCCTACAATGAGCAGTTCTTC	CATSDRTGFSYNEQFF
TRBJ1-6	TRBV9	-	-	TGTGCCAGCAGCGTTCAAGGGGCTACCCTTAATTCACCCCTCCACTTT	CASSVQGATLNSPLHF
TRBJ1-2	TRBV18	-	TRBD1	TGTGCCAGCTCACCCCCATCAGGGACAGGGGGCTTTGGCTACACCTTC	CASSPPSGTGGFGYTF
TRBJ2-7	TRBV7-2	once	-	TGTGCCAGCACCTCAGGGAGGGGGGAGCAGTACTTC	CASTSGRGEQYF
TRBJ1-5	TRBV10-1	-	-	TGCGCCAGCAGTGGGCAGGGATATCAGCCCCAGCATTTT	CASSGQGYQPQHF
TRBJ2-7	TRBV27	-	TRBD1	TGTGCCAGCAGTCAACGACAGGGGGGCTACGAGCAGTACTTC	CASSQRQGGYEQYF
TRBJ1-4	TRBV20-1	few	-	TGCAGTGCTAGTAACAGTCTAAATGAAAAACTGTTTTTT	CSASNSLNEKLFF
TRBJ1-1	TRBV10-3	few	-	TGTGCCACCGCCCCAGGGGCGGTTGGCACTGAAGCTTTCTTT	CATAPGAVGTEAFF
TRBJ2-1	TRBV18	-	TRBD2	TGTGCCAGCGCTCCGGGACTAGCGGGAGTGACATCCAATGAGCAGTTCTTC	CASAPGLAGVTSNEQFF
TRBJ2-1	TRBV7-6	-	TRBD2	TGTGCCAGCAGCTTAGGCCCTAGCGGAAAACCAAAGAGCTCCTACAATGAGCAGTTCTTC	CASSLGPSGKPKSSYNEQFF
TRBJ1-6	TRBV10-3	-	TRBD1	TGTGCCATCAGTGATCAGGGGGGATCACCCCTCCACTTT	CAISDQGGSPLHF
TRBJ1-5	TRBV12-2	-	-	TGTGCAAGTCGCTTAAGTCTCCAGGGGGCACTTCAGCCCCAGCATTTT	CASRLSLQGALQPQHF
TRBJ2-7	TRBV3-1/TRBV3-2	once	-	TGTGCCAGCAGCTCGGACACCTCCTACGAGCAGTACTTC	CASSSDTSYEQYF
TRBJ2-1	TRBV11-2	once	-	TGTGCCAGCAGCTCCCCGGCCAGGGGCCAGGATGAGCAGTTCTTC	CASSSPARGQDEQFF
TRBJ1-4	TRBV10-2	-	-	TGCGCCAGCAGTGGGGCAGAGAAAAATGAAAAACTGTTTTTT	CASSGAEKNEKLFF
TRBJ2-1	TRBV4-3	-	-	TGCGCCAGCAGCCAAGATAGTATGGACAGCGTTGGGTTCTTC	CASSQDSMDSVGFF
TRBJ2-1	TRBV7-9	-	TRBD2	TGTGCCAGCAGCCCCGGACTAGCGGGAAACCGCGATGAGCAGTTCTTC	CASSPGLAGNRDEQFF
TRBJ2-2	TRBV7-7	-	-	TGTGCTAGCAGCCCATTCACCGGGGAGCTGTTTTTT	CASSPFTGELFF
TRBJ2-6	TRBV2	-	TRBD1	TGTGCCAGCAGTGATCTTCGGACAGGAGGTCGCTTCTCTGGGGCCAACGTCCTGACTTTC	CASSDLRTGGRFSGANVLTF
TRBJ2-3	TRBV15	-	TRBD2	TGTGCCACCAGCAGAGGGACAGCGGGAGGGTCAGATACGCAGTATTTT	CATSRGTAGGSDTQYF
TRBJ2-7	TRBV15	-	TRBD1	TGTGCCACCAGCAGAAGACAGGGTTACGAGCAGTACTTC	CATSRRQGYEQYF
TRBJ2-2	TRBV18	-	-	TGTGCCAGCTCACGACAGGCGAACACCGGGGAGCTGTTTTTT	CASSRQANTGELFF
TRBJ2-7	TRBV12-5	once	-	TGTGCTAGTGCCGGACAGAGAAGCTCCTACGAGCAGTACTTC	CASAGQRSSYEQYF
TRBJ1-1	TRBV6-4	-	-	TGTGCCAGCAGTGACAATGGGGCAGGTGGCACTGAAGCTTTCTTT	CASSDNGAGGTEAFF
TRBJ1-5	TRBV19	-	-	TGTGCCAGTAGGGCCAGGGAACAGCCCCAGCATTTT	CASRAREQPQHF
TRBJ2-5	TRBV29-1	-	TRBD1	TGCAGCGTTGGGAGTATAAGTCTCGGGACAGGGGGAACTAAAGAGACCCAGTACTTC	CSVGSISLGTGGTKETQYF
TRBJ2-7	TRBV29-1	-	TRBD1	TGCAGCGTTAGCCGGGGACAGGCATACGAGCAGTACTTC	CSVSRGQAYEQYF
TRBJ2-1	TRBV18	-	TRBD2	TGTGCCAGCTCACCTTACCCCGGGACTAGCGGCTACAATGAGCAGTTCTTC	CASSPYPGTSGYNEQFF
TRBJ1-4	TRBV7-9	-	-	TGTGCCACTGGCAGGGCTAATGAAAAACTGTTTTTT	CATGRANEKLFF
TRBJ2-7	TRBV28	once	TRBD1	TGTGCCAGCGAATGGGACAGGGGGCGTCGCGAGCAGTACTTC	CASEWDRGRREQYF
TRBJ1-1	TRBV20-1	-	-	TGCAGTGCTGATGACGGGGAAGCTTTCTTT	CSADDGEAFF
TRBJ2-7	TRBV29-1	-	-	TGCAGCGTCGTACGGGACAACCAGCAGTACTTC	CSVVRDNQQYF
TRBJ1-4	TRBV27	-	-	TGTGCCAGCAGTTTTGCGGGTTCAAATGAAAAACTGTTTTTT	CASSFAGSNEKLFF
TRBJ2-1	TRBV9	-	TRBD2	TGTGCCAGCAGCGTGAGCGGGAATAACAATGAGCAGTTCTTC	CASSVSGNNNEQFF
TRBJ1-3	TRBV18	once	TRBD1	TGTGCCAGCTCGGGACAGACTAACTCTGGAAACACCATATATTTT	CASSGQTNSGNTIYF
TRBJ2-1	TRBV19	once	TRBD1	TGTGCCAGTACCCTTCGCCCGGGACAGGGGGCTTCGGATGAGCAGTTCTTC	CASTLRPGQGASDEQFF
TRBJ2-7	TRBV10-3	-	-	TGTGCCATCAGTCGGGGTGAACCAACCTACGAGCAGTACTTC	CAISRGEPTYEQYF
TRBJ1-2	TRBV19	-	-	TGTGCCAGTAACCGCAGAGGGGGGGACCCCTTGGGCTACACCTTC	CASNRRGGDPLGYTF